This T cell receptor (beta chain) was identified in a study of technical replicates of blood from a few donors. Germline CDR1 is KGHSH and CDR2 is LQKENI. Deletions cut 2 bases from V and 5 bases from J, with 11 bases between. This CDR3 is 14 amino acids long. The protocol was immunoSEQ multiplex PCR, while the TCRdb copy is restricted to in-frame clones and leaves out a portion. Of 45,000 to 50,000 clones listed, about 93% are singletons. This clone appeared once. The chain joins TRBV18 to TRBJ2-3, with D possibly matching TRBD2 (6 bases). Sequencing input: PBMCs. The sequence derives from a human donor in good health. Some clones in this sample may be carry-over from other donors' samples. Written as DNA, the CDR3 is TGTGCCAGCTCACCATTTTCTAGCGAAGATACGCAGTATTTT. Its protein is CASSPFSSEDTQYF.